This TCR beta chain was observed in a study of blood T cell repertoires in COVID-19. Whole-study context: Samples representing acute and convalescent COVID-19 were sourced from the United States, Italy and Spain.

This table comes from immunoSEQ multiplex PCR, and its TCRdb copy is limited to in-frame clones, with some not included. The sample carries 360,000 or so clones, 90% recorded once. Only one count was recorded for this clone. V dropped 7 bases and J dropped 3; count of bases not matched to a gene: 3. CDR1 MNHEY and CDR2 SMNVEV come from the germline V gene (reference sequence). The CDR3 is 15 residues long. The chain uses TRBV27 and TRBJ2-1, with TRBD2 matching 13 bases. The sample consisted of peripheral blood. This sequence originates from a man aged 18 to 30 with active or convalescent COVID-19. CDR3 nucleotide sequence: TGTGCCAGCACTGGGACTAGCGGGGTCTACAATGAGCAGTTCTTC. Translating gives CASTGTSGVYNEQFF.